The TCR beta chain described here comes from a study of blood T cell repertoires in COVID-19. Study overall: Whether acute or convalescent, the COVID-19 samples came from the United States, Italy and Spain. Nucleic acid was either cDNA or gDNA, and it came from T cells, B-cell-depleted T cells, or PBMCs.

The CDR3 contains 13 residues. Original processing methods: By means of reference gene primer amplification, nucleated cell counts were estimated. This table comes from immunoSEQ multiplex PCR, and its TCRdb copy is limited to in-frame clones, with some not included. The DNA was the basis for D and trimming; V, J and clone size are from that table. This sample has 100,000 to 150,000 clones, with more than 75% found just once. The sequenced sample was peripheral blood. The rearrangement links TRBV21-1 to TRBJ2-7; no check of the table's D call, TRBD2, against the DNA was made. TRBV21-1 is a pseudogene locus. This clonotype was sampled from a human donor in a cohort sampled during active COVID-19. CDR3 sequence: CASSNLLRHEQYF. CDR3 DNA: TGTGCCAGCAGCAATCTGCTACGCCACGAGCAGTACTTC.